The 2 T cell receptor beta chains in this list originate from one sample, sequenced in a study of T cell repertoires in cytomegalovirus infection. Which antigens these TCRs recognize remains unknown. MiXCR, run by TCRdb on the reads, gives a single entry per CDR3 protein. The sample carries around 570,000 distinct CDR3 sequences, around two fifths recorded once. The specimen comprised cultured PBMCs, sampled from culture after CMV antigen stimulation. These receptors were obtained from a human donor in good health (CMV status not recorded). Some clones in this sample may be carry-over from other donors' samples.

This clonotype appeared a single time. The chain carries TRBV28 and TRBJ2-7; the D is unclear. V was trimmed by 10 bases and J by 0 bases, leaving 19 bases between them. The germline CDR1 and CDR2 sequences are MDHEN and SYDVKM. This CDR3 region has 15 residues. The CDR3 DNA reads TGTGCCACCTACCCATTACGTGAATCCTCCTACGAGCAGTACTTC. Amino acid sequence: CATYPLRESSYEQYF.

This clonotype turned up a few times. This chain connects TRBV28 to TRBJ1-3, with D possibly matching TRBD1 (5 bases). The CDR3 has 16 residues. Trimming stripped 5 bases from V and 2 bases from J, with 16 bases between. From germline, CDR1 is MDHEN and CDR2 SYDVKM. The CDR3 nucleotides read TGTGCCAGCAGTCCAGGGTCAGGGAGGGCTGGAAACACCATATATTTT. It is translated as CASSPGSGRAGNTIYF.